This passage covers 26 T cell receptor beta chains from one sample sequenced in a study of regulatory T cells in long-lasting Graves disease. Described time point: newly diagnosed GD, antithyroid drugs for less than 3 months. The TCR library was made from RNA that had been extracted from PBMCs in TRIzol. Through Arm-PCR of CDR3 regions and iRepertoire HTBI primers, TCR beta libraries were built. TCRdb called the multiplex PCR reads again in MiXCR, with one record for every CDR3 protein. Of 450,000 to 700,000 distinct CDR3 sequences in the sample, approximately 13% were seen once. These data were also reused for a study on T cells in Graves' hyperthyroidism and ophthalmopathy.

Sequencing used peripheral blood mononuclear cells (PBMCs), obtained at new diagnosis, from a patient treated with antithyroid drugs. These receptors came from a man aged 25 to 40 with Graves disease.

The chain carries TRBV24-1 and TRBJ2-2; perhaps TRBD2 as D (6 bases). The CDR3 is 15 amino acids. Germline CDR1 KGHDR, CDR2 SFDVKD. V dropped 5 bases and J dropped 1 base, with 10 bases sitting between them. CDR3 nucleotide sequence: TGTGCCACCAGTGGGGGTAGCGGGAACACCGGGGAGCTGTTTTTT. This sequence encodes CATSGGSGNTGELFF.

This rearrangement joins TRBV5-1 to TRBJ2-7; the D call may be TRBD1 or TRBD2 (6 bases each). This CDR3 has 11 amino acids. Germline V CDR1 and CDR2: SGHRS, YFSETQ. V lost 6 bases and J lost 5, with 9 bases in between. In DNA, the CDR3 is TGCGCCAGCACGGGGGCTGACGAGCAGTACTTC. Protein sequence: CASTGADEQYF.

This clonotype was found a few times. The rearrangement joins TRBV19 to TRBJ2-3, with a possible D match to TRBD2 (5 bases). The germline gives CDR1 LNHDA, CDR2 SQIVND (reference sequence). V was shortened by 2 bases and J by 5 bases, with 17 bases between the two germline ends. The CDR3 is 16 residues long. CDR3 sequence: CASSIMRAAGEDTQYF. The DNA of the CDR3 is TGTGCCAGTAGTATAATGCGGGCCGCTGGGGAAGATACGCAGTATTTT.

With regard to this clonotype: The junction differs from germline at one of its ends, possibly a read error. Written as DNA, the CDR3 is TGTGCCATCAGTGAGATCGGGGATACGCGGTATTTT. Amino acid sequence: CAISEIGDTRYF. The chain joins TRBV10-3 to TRBJ2-3; tentatively, D is TRBD2 (5 bases). The germline CDR1 and CDR2 sequences are ENHRY and SYGVKD. The CDR3 length is 12 residues.

This clonotype came up many times. The rearrangement uses TRBV30 and TRBJ2-7; tentatively, D is TRBD1 (5 bases). Trimming took off 5 bases at V and 7 bases at J, with 18 bases between the two ends. Germline V CDR1 and CDR2: GTSNPN, SVGIG (reference sequence). The CDR3 length is 13 residues. CDR3 residues: CAWDLPGLEEQYF. CDR3 DNA sequence: TGTGCCTGGGACCTTCCAGGGTTGGAGGAGCAGTACTTC.

In regard to this clonotype: Given a much more abundant clone one base away, this may be a read error. This chain uses TRBV7-2 with TRBJ2-3, with a possible D match to TRBD2 (6 bases). This CDR3 region has 15 residues. Germline V gene lookup returns CDR1 SGHTA and CDR2 FQGNSA. The CDR3 DNA reads as TGTGCCAGCAGCTTATTCGGCGGAGGGGAAGATACGCGGTATTTT. Residues: CASSLFGGGEDTRYF.

The V call is TRBV4-1, the J call TRBJ2-7; D is uncertain. The CDR3 totals 15 residues. Germline CDR1 and CDR2: MGHRA and YSYEKL. Trimming cost V 1 base and J 4 bases, with 14 bases left between them. The CDR3 spells CASSQVALVVYEQYF. DNA of the CDR3: TGCGCCAGCAGCCAAGTCGCGCTGGTGGTGTACGAGCAGTACTTC.

There are many counts of this clonotype. The chain carries TRBV27 and TRBJ2-1, with 7 bases that match TRBD1. Per the germline V gene, CDR1 is MNHEY and CDR2 is SMNVEV (reference sequence). The CDR3 has 20 amino acids. After removal of 5 bases from V and 7 bases from J, the junction contained 26 bases not matched to a gene. DNA for the CDR3: TGTGCCAGCAGTCTATACCCCGGGCCCAGGGCCGTTGACAGGGCGAATGAGCAGTTCTTC. Translated: CASSLYPGPRAVDRANEQFF.

This clonotype showed up just a few times. The rearrangement joins TRBV10-1 to TRBJ2-4; D remains ambiguous. The CDR3 is made up of 14 amino acids. The V end was cut by 2 bases, the J end by 8 bases, with 13 bases between. CDR1 and CDR2 from the germline V gene are WNHNN and SYGVQD (reference sequence). The CDR3 nucleotides are TGCGCCAGCAGTGAGACGTCCTCCAAGGACATTCAGTACTTC. It translates to CASSETSSKDIQYF.

This clonotype was found many times. The genes are TRBV27 and TRBJ1-1; perhaps TRBD1 as D (5 bases). The CDR3 is made up of 14 amino acids. Trimming left V 3 bases short and J 8 bases short, with 16 bases between. Germline V lookup: CDR1 MNHEY, CDR2 SMNVEV (reference sequence). The CDR3, as DNA: TGTGCCAGCAGTTTTTCACCAGGGCGTCCCGAAGCTTTCTTT. It is translated as CASSFSPGRPEAFF.

A few counts support this clonotype. The chain combines TRBV18 with TRBJ1-4; possibly TRBD1 for D (5 bases). The CDR3 covers 15 residues. Germline CDR1 and CDR2: KGHSH and LQKENI. Trimming took off 3 bases at V and 11 bases at J, with 19 bases between the two ends. For the CDR3, the DNA is TGTGCCAGCTCACCTGCTCGACGGGGGGATCGGAAACTGTTTTTT. Encoded protein: CASSPARRGDRKLFF.

In regard to this clonotype: A much more abundant neighbour one base away suggests this may be a read error. The chain employs TRBV29-1 and TRBJ2-1, with 7 bases identical to TRBD1. The germline CDR1 and CDR2 sequences are SQVTM and ANQGSEA. This CDR3 contains 13 residues. The CDR3 loop reads CSGTGSSNNEQFF. For the CDR3, the DNA is TGCAGCGGGACAGGAAGCTCCAACAATGAGCAGTTCTTC.

This clonotype was counted at least ten times. The CDR3 reads CASSLVPGGGYTF. CDR3 DNA sequence: TGTGCCAGCAGTTTAGTCCCGGGAGGTGGCTACACCTTC. The genes are TRBV27 and TRBJ1-2; D gene ambiguous. Trimming took off 2 bases at V and 7 bases at J, with 11 bases between the two ends. Germline CDR1 is MNHEY and CDR2 is SMNVEV (reference sequence). CDR3 length: 13 residues.

This clonotype was detected ten times or more. The chain combines TRBV12-3 or TRBV12-4 with TRBJ1-1; D gene unclear. Trimming shortened V by 5 bases and J by 4 bases, and 17 bases separated the two germline ends. This CDR3 has 15 amino acids. This CDR3 is CASSDTGRRSTEAFF. For the CDR3, the DNA is TGTGCCAGCAGTGACACGGGGAGGCGCAGCACTGAAGCTTTCTTT.

This clonotype was detected many times. As DNA, the CDR3 is TGTGCCAGCAGTTTGGGGAGACAGGGCTCTTATGGCTACACCTTC. Amino acids: CASSLGRQGSYGYTF. V and J are TRBV12-3 or TRBV12-4 and TRBJ1-2; 7 bases map to TRBD1. CDR3 length: 15 amino acids. Germline trimming cut 3 bases from V and 5 bases from J; bases unmatched to any gene: 9.

This clonotype has ten or more counts. The chain combines TRBV19 with TRBJ2-2; D tentatively fits TRBD1 or TRBD2 (6 bases each). This CDR3 comprises 16 residues. Trimming left V 3 bases short and J 1 base short, with 12 bases between. CDR1 is LNHDA and CDR2 is SQIVND in the germline V gene (reference sequence). CDR3 sequence (DNA): TGTGCCAGTAGTATCTCCAGGGGAGGGAACACCGGGGAGCTGTTTTTT. It encodes CASSISRGGNTGELFF.

This clonotype was observed a few times. The chain has TRBV10-3 and TRBJ2-1; D is unclear. The CDR3 extends over 12 amino acids. The V end was cut by 4 bases, the J end by 7 bases, with 8 bases between. The germline V gene has CDR1 ENHRY and CDR2 SYGVKD. CDR3 sequence (DNA): TGTGCCATCAGTGGGCAGCTGAATGAGCAGTTCTTC. Encoded protein: CAISGQLNEQFF.

This clonotype was seen at least ten times. This chain joins TRBV12-3 or TRBV12-4 and TRBJ1-6; D not certain. The CDR3 runs 13 residues. With 2 bases removed from V and 9 bases from J, the gap between germline ends came to 8 bases. CDR3 residues: CASSLTPGSPLHF. CDR3 nucleotides: TGTGCCAGCAGTTTAACCCCTGGTTCACCCCTCCACTTT.

The chain couples TRBV29-1 to TRBJ2-7, with TRBD1 identical over 7 bases. The J segment lost 6 bases and the V segment lost 3 bases, leaving 11 bases of the junction unmatched. Germline V gives CDR1 SQVTM, CDR2 ANQGSEA. The CDR3 runs 14 residues. CDR3 DNA sequence: TGCAGCGTTGAGGGACGGACAGGCCGGAGCGAGCAGTACTTC. It codes for CSVEGRTGRSEQYF.

This clonotype was observed many times. The genes are TRBV11-2 and TRBJ2-6; no definite D call. Deletions cut 1 base from V and 0 bases from J, with 7 bases between. The CDR3 contains 16 residues. Per the germline V gene, CDR1 is SGHAT and CDR2 is FQNNGV. CDR3 sequence (DNA): TGTGCCAGCAGCTTAGTTTTTGTCTCTGGGGCCAACGTCCTGACTTTC. This sequence encodes CASSLVFVSGANVLTF.

V is TRBV7-9 and J is TRBJ2-7, with 9 bases aligning to TRBD2. Trimming removed 5 bases from V and 2 bases from J; junction bases left unmatched: 7. The germline gives CDR1 SEHNR, CDR2 FQNEAQ (reference sequence). The CDR3 loop spans 15 amino acids. The CDR3 region has the DNA TGTGCCAGCAGCGCGCCGACTAGCGGAGCCTACGAGCAGTACTTC. Its translation: CASSAPTSGAYEQYF.

Details on this clonotype: A read error may account for a junction end that differs from germline. The chain joins TRBV2 to TRBJ1-4; D unresolved. Looked up from germline, CDR1 is SNHLY and CDR2 is FYNNEI. CDR3 size: 14 residues. The CDR3 DNA reads as TGTGCCAGCAGCCTCTCAGAAAACCATGAAAAACTGCTTTTT. Encoded protein: CASSLSENHEKLLF.

This clonotype was counted many times. The chain has TRBV5-5 and TRBJ2-1, with 11 bases that match TRBD2. The V gene end was trimmed by 5 bases and the J gene end by 3 bases; junction bases not matched to a gene: 7. The CDR3 totals 16 residues. From germline, CDR1 is SGHKS and CDR2 YYEKEE (reference sequence). The chain's CDR3 is CASRALAGGSYNEQFF. CDR3 DNA: TGTGCCAGCAGAGCGCTAGCGGGGGGCAGCTACAATGAGCAGTTCTTC.

In this sample, this clonotype turned up a few times. The J gene is TRBJ2-7, the V gene TRBV7-2, with 11 nucleotides matching TRBD2. The V segment lost 3 bases and the J segment 2 bases; nucleotides outside the gene matches: 6. The CDR3 totals 16 residues. Germline values: CDR1 SGHTA, CDR2 FQGNSA. CDR3 coding DNA: TGTGCCAGCAGCTTTACTAGCGGGAGACCCCCCTACGAGCAGTACTTC. Translated: CASSFTSGRPPYEQYF.

This clonotype was seen many times. J is TRBJ1-5 and V is TRBV11-2, with a possible D match to TRBD1 (6 bases). The germline CDR1 and CDR2 sequences are SGHAT and FQNNGV. V lost 3 bases to trimming and J lost 7 bases, with 13 bases between them. The CDR3 spans 14 residues. This chain's CDR3 is CASSLAGAEQPQHF. CDR3 coding DNA: TGTGCCAGCAGCTTGGCAGGGGCAGAACAGCCCCAGCATTTT.

Ten or more counts support this clonotype. This sequence joins TRBV12-3 or TRBV12-4 and TRBJ2-3; a weak D match, TRBD2 (6 bases). Trimming shortened V by 6 bases and J by 0 bases, and 10 bases separated the two germline ends. The CDR3 is 14 residues long. CDR3 coding DNA: TGTGCCAGCAGCCACGGGACTAGCACAGATACGCAGTATTTT. As protein: CASSHGTSTDTQYF.